The clone carrying this T cell receptor (beta chain) was seen a few times. The antigen remains unidentified. The sample originates from a study of T cells after yellow fever vaccination. UMIs were added to TCR cDNA along with a universal primer site when it was made by 5'RACE template switching. TCRdb re-called the 5' RACE reads with MiXCR, one entry per CDR3 protein. The table shows 620,000 or so distinct CDR3 sequences, with about a sixth occurring only once. General observations from the study: The secondary response peaked faster, at day 5 versus 15, but was weaker.

The germline V and J ends were trimmed by 7 bases and 5 bases, with 15 bases remaining between them. From germline, CDR1 is ENHRY and CDR2 SYGVKD. The CDR3 spans 14 residues. Sequences were derived from PBMCs, sampled 4 to 6 days after the first yellow fever vaccination. The chain has TRBV10-3 and TRBJ2-1, with D maybe TRBD1 (6 bases). This clonotype was obtained from a man in his late teens or twenties who received the YFV17D yellow fever vaccine. CDR3 region: CAITQGKRNNEQFF. The CDR3 DNA reads as TGTGCCATCACTCAGGGGAAGAGGAACAATGAGCAGTTCTTC.